These T cell receptor beta chains were read from a single sample in a study of shared clonotypes between healthy human individuals. This table comes from immunoSEQ multiplex PCR, and its TCRdb copy is limited to in-frame clones, with some not included. This sample has some 2 million clones, with roughly 94% found just once. The sequencing input was naive CD8+ T cells sorted from blood. The receptors stem from a man aged 18 to 29 in good health. Both conserved end residues are part of each CDR3. The D gene is left open where the match is weak. Size tells how often a clone was seen (once, few, many) or the class of an expanded clone, and some rows leave it out.

j_call | v_call | d_call | clone_size | cdr3_aa | cdr3_nt
TRBJ1-2 | TRBV13 | - | - | CASSAGPVYGYTF | TGTGCCAGCAGCGCGGGACCGGTATATGGCTACACCTTC
TRBJ2-7 | TRBV7-8 | - | once | CASSPQRATPRHEQYF | TGTGCCAGCAGCCCCCAGCGGGCCACGCCACGCCACGAGCAGTACTTC
TRBJ2-7 | TRBV6-6 | - | - | CASSYDGQAAYEQYF | TGTGCCAGCAGTTATGATGGCCAGGCCGCGTACGAGCAGTACTTC
TRBJ2-5 | TRBV4-1 | - | - | CASSLRRQETQYF | TGCGCCAGCAGCCTAAGACGACAAGAGACCCAGTACTTC
TRBJ2-7 | TRBV29-1 | TRBD1 | - | CSVEGGTGGAYEQYF | TGCAGCGTTGAAGGAGGGACAGGGGGCGCCTACGAGCAGTACTTC
TRBJ2-7 | TRBV27 | TRBD2 | - | CASSHSGTPEQYF | TGTGCCAGCAGTCATAGCGGGACCCCCGAGCAGTACTTC
TRBJ2-7 | TRBV2 | TRBD2 | - | CASPRERGESYEQYF | TGTGCCAGCCCCAGGGAGCGGGGAGAGTCCTACGAGCAGTACTTC
TRBJ2-1 | TRBV6-5 | TRBD2 | - | CASRPTSGRYNEQFF | TGTGCCAGCAGGCCCACTAGCGGGAGGTACAATGAGCAGTTCTTC
TRBJ1-2 | TRBV29-1 | - | - | CSVLGQGYGYTF | TGCAGCGTATTGGGACAAGGGTATGGCTACACCTTC
TRBJ2-7 | TRBV5-6 | TRBD1 | - | CASSPTGTGAPYEQYF | TGTGCCAGCAGCCCGACCGGGACAGGGGCACCCTACGAGCAGTACTTC
TRBJ2-1 | TRBV4-3 | - | once | CASSQEWLDPLNEQFF | TGCGCCAGCAGCCAAGAATGGCTAGATCCCCTCAATGAGCAGTTCTTC
TRBJ2-7 | TRBV29-1 | - | - | CSVDGQGMDYEQYF | TGCAGCGTTGACGGGCAGGGAATGGACTACGAGCAGTACTTC
TRBJ2-3 | TRBV28 | - | - | CASSLPWGGPQYF | TGTGCCAGCAGTTTACCCTGGGGGGGGCCGCAGTATTTT
TRBJ1-1 | TRBV5-1 | - | - | CASSLPGVTEAFF | TGCGCCAGCAGCTTGCCAGGGGTAACTGAAGCTTTCTTT
TRBJ2-7 | TRBV5-1 | - | - | CASSPPGSYEQYF | TGCGCCAGCAGCCCCCCCGGATCCTACGAGCAGTACTTC
TRBJ2-3 | TRBV7-8 | TRBD1 | - | CASSFPRDRGRVADTQYF | TGTGCCAGCAGCTTCCCCCGGGACAGGGGGCGGGTAGCAGATACGCAGTATTTT
TRBJ1-1 | TRBV7-9 | - | once | CASSPPVSGNTEAFF | TGTGCCAGCAGCCCTCCGGTGTCGGGGAACACTGAAGCTTTCTTT
TRBJ2-2 | TRBV6-5 | TRBD1 | - | CASSYWGQGRAGELFF | TGTGCCAGCAGTTACTGGGGACAGGGGAGGGCCGGGGAGCTGTTTTTT
TRBJ1-2 | TRBV6-1 | TRBD1 | - | CASTPGGVGYGYTF | TGTGCCAGCACCCCAGGGGGCGTGGGCTATGGCTACACCTTC
TRBJ1-1 | TRBV19 | TRBD1 | - | CASSINGQGGTEAFF | TGTGCCAGTAGTATAAACGGACAGGGCGGCACTGAAGCTTTCTTT
TRBJ1-1 | TRBV27 | - | - | CASSLQGNTEAFF | TGTGCCAGCAGTTTGCAGGGTAACACTGAAGCTTTCTTT
TRBJ2-7 | TRBV7-9 | - | - | CASSLIQGGNYEQYF | TGTGCCAGCAGCTTAATACAGGGGGGGAACTACGAGCAGTACTTC
TRBJ2-7 | TRBV19 | TRBD1 | - | CASSMGPGTGVNEQYF | TGTGCCAGTAGTATGGGTCCCGGGACAGGGGTGAACGAGCAGTACTTC
TRBJ2-3 | TRBV30 | - | - | CASARDGTDTQYF | TGTGCCTCCGCCCGTGATGGCACAGATACGCAGTATTTT
TRBJ2-7 | TRBV4-3 | TRBD2 | - | CASSQGVSGSPYEQYF | TGCGCCAGCAGCCAAGGGGTTAGCGGGAGCCCCTACGAGCAGTACTTC
TRBJ1-1 | TRBV14 | - | - | CASSHRPIPLAAFF | TGTGCCAGCAGCCATCGACCCATACCTCTTGCGGCTTTCTTT
TRBJ2-7 | TRBV6-5 | - | - | CASGGNYEQYF | TGTGCCAGCGGGGGGAACTACGAGCAGTACTTC
TRBJ2-7 | TRBV5-1 | - | - | CASRVEQGSEQYF | TGCGCCAGCAGGGTGGAGCAGGGTAGCGAGCAGTACTTC
TRBJ2-7 | TRBV5-1 | - | once | CASSWGSGSYEQYF | TGCGCCAGCAGCTGGGGGTCGGGTAGCTACGAGCAGTACTTC
TRBJ1-5 | TRBV7-2 | - | - | CASSKWAHQAGNQPQHF | TGTGCCAGTTCTAAGTGGGCTCACCAGGCGGGCAATCAGCCCCAGCATTTT
TRBJ2-3 | TRBV27 | TRBD1 | - | CASSFGTGSSDTQYF | TGTGCCAGCAGTTTCGGGACAGGGTCTTCGGATACGCAGTATTTT
TRBJ2-7 | TRBV18 | - | - | CASSPAGYEQYF | TGTGCCAGCTCACCAGCAGGCTACGAGCAGTACTTC
TRBJ2-7 | TRBV6-5 | TRBD1 | - | CASSPDRGYEQYF | TGTGCCAGCAGTCCAGACAGGGGTTACGAGCAGTACTTC
TRBJ2-2 | TRBV6-1 | TRBD1 | - | CASSAGTGSNTGELFF | TGTGCCAGCAGTGCCGGGACAGGGTCGAACACCGGGGAGCTGTTTTTT
TRBJ2-7 | TRBV5-5 | - | - | CASSLGFGDYEQYF | TGTGCCAGCAGCTTGGGATTCGGGGACTACGAGCAGTACTTC
TRBJ1-5 | TRBV5-5 | - | - | CASSARVENYSNQPQHF | TGTGCCAGCAGCGCCAGGGTGGAAAATTATAGCAATCAGCCCCAGCATTTT
TRBJ2-1 | TRBV10-2 | - | once | CASSEAGEQFF | TGCGCCAGCAGTGAGGCGGGTGAGCAGTTCTTC
TRBJ2-3 | TRBV9 | - | - | CASSNGGGTDTQYF | TGTGCCAGCAGTAATGGCGGAGGCACAGATACGCAGTATTTT
TRBJ1-1 | TRBV19 | - | - | CATRLGDTEAFF | TGTGCCACCCGGCTGGGTGACACTGAAGCTTTCTTT
TRBJ2-1 | TRBV7-2 | - | - | CASSWSGNNNEQFF | TGTGCCAGCAGCTGGAGCGGAAATAACAATGAGCAGTTCTTC
TRBJ2-7 | TRBV5-1 | TRBD1 | few | CASSLDRAGEQYF | TGCGCCAGCAGCCTGGACAGGGCGGGCGAGCAGTACTTC
TRBJ1-2 | TRBV10-3 | - | - | CAISPTGRGYGYTF | TGTGCCATCAGCCCGACAGGTCGTGGGTATGGCTACACCTTC